These 20 T cell receptor beta chains were all obtained from the same sample, sequenced in a study of blood T cells in healthy people across ages. It was with a sample-barcoded 5' primer and a J-beta primer mix that a second PCR of about 6 to 12 cycles was run. TCRdb re-derived calls from the 5' RACE reads in MiXCR, one entry per CDR3 protein. The sample has about 780,000 distinct CDR3 sequences; about 46% are singletons. The sample was blood. These receptors all stem from a man at least 80 years old in good health.

In its sample, this clonotype was seen a few times. The V and J genes are TRBV6-2 or TRBV6-3 and TRBJ2-1; 13 positions match TRBD2. Unmatched junction bases numbered 13, after V lost 5 bases and J lost 0 bases. The V gene's germline CDR1 is MNHEY and CDR2 SVGEGT. This CDR3 comprises 20 residues. CDR3 nucleotide sequence: TGTGCCAGCAGTCCAATTAGAGGACTAGCGGGAGTCCCCTCCTACAATGAGCAGTTCTTC. This sequence encodes CASSPIRGLAGVPSYNEQFF.

Only a few counts were recorded for this clonotype. The chain joins TRBV29-1 to TRBJ2-7; 14 bases are a match to TRBD2. The CDR3 loop spans 13 amino acids. The trim removed 7 bases at V and 5 bases at J, leaving 4 bases unmatched. Looked up from germline, CDR1 is SQVTM and CDR2 is ANQGSEA. CDR3 bases: TGCAGCGCAGGGACTAGCGGGAGTAACGAGCAGTACTTC. Amino acids: CSAGTSGSNEQYF.

The chain uses TRBV18 and TRBJ2-3, with 9 nucleotides matching TRBD2. The V gene end was trimmed by 6 bases and the J gene end by 4 bases; junction bases not matched to a gene: 2. The CDR3 has 13 amino acids. Germline lookup yields CDR1 KGHSH and CDR2 LQKENI. The CDR3 sequence: CASSQREADTQYF. DNA of the CDR3: TGTGCCAGCTCCCAGCGGGAGGCAGATACGCAGTATTTT.

CDR3: CASSRQEGNYGYTF. Here the CDR3 DNA reads TGTGCCAGCAGCCGACAGGAAGGTAACTATGGCTACACCTTC. The chain recombines TRBV12-3 or TRBV12-4 with TRBJ1-2, with a weak D call TRBD1 (6 bases). CDR3 length equals 14 residues. V was shortened by 6 bases and J by 1 base, with 12 bases between the two germline ends.

This chain links TRBV20-1 with TRBJ2-1, with TRBD2 matching 8 bases. Near its end, the DNA agrees better with TRBJ2-7, so the J call may be wrong. Germline CDR1 and CDR2: DFQATT and SNEGSKA (reference sequence). The CDR3 runs 14 residues. The CDR3, as DNA: TGCAGTGCTGAGCGGGAGAGCTCCTACAATGAGCAGTACTTC. This gives the protein CSAERESSYNEQYF.

The chain links TRBV21-1 to TRBJ2-1; no check of the table's D call, TRBD2, against the DNA was made. TRBV21-1 is deemed a pseudogene. CDR3 length: 15 amino acids. CDR3 residues: CASSNMTSGINEQFF. The CDR3 coding sequence is TGTGCCAGCAGCAATATGACTAGCGGGATCAATGAGCAGTTCTTC.

The chain employs TRBV2 and TRBJ1-1, with D uncertain. Germline CDR1 and CDR2: SNHLY and FYNNEI. This CDR3 contains 10 residues. Trimming took 7 bases from V and 7 from J, leaving 7 bases between them. Here the CDR3 reads CASIQLEAFF. CDR3 bases: TGTGCCAGCATCCAGCTTGAAGCTTTCTTT. Combining the CDR3 with reference TRBV2 and TRBJ1-1 gives the whole variable domain EPEVTQTPSHQVTQMGQEVILRCVPISNHLYFYWYRQILGQKVEFLVSFYNNEISEKSEIFDDQFSVERPDGSNFTLKIRSTKLEDSAMYFCASIQLEAFFGQGTRLTVV.

This clonotype turned up a few times. The chain uses TRBV2 and TRBJ1-6, with D unclear. Looked up from germline, CDR1 is SNHLY and CDR2 is FYNNEI. The germline V and J ends were trimmed by 2 bases and 7 bases, with 12 bases remaining between them. This CDR3 spans 15 amino acids. This CDR3 reads CASSENRVENSPLHF. The CDR3 bases are TGTGCCAGCAGTGAAAACCGGGTGGAAAATTCACCCCTCCACTTT.

This chain uses TRBV5-5 with TRBJ1-4; no firm D call. Germline lookup yields CDR1 SGHKS and CDR2 YYEKEE (reference sequence). V lost 1 base and J 8 bases, leaving 9 bases between the germline ends. This CDR3 comprises 13 residues. The CDR3 coding sequence is TGTGCCAGCAGCTTGACAATCGAGGAAAAACTGTTTTTT. Encoded protein: CASSLTIEEKLFF.

This clonotype was counted between two and nine times. The chain links TRBV20-1 to TRBJ2-5; possible D gene TRBD2, 5 bases. V lost 6 bases, J lost 4 bases, and 12 bases lay in between. Germline V lookup: CDR1 DFQATT, CDR2 SNEGSKA (reference sequence). The CDR3 covers 12 residues. The CDR3 loop is CSAGRVGETQYF. In DNA form, the CDR3 reads TGCAGTGCGGGGAGAGTCGGAGAGACCCAGTACTTC.

The rearrangement uses TRBV7-2 and TRBJ1-2, with D perhaps matching TRBD1 (5 bases). V lost 2 bases to trimming and J lost 6 bases, with 16 bases between them. The CDR3 covers 15 residues. Germline V gene sequence: CDR1 SGHTA, CDR2 FQGNSA. The CDR3 sequence is CASSLYRAGADGYTF. CDR3 bases: TGTGCCAGCAGCTTATACCGGGCCGGGGCCGATGGCTACACCTTC.

The chain couples TRBV29-1 to TRBJ2-2; 8 bases agree with TRBD2. Per germline, CDR1 SQVTM and CDR2 ANQGSEA. The CDR3 length is 14 residues. Trimming took 3 bases from V and 3 from J; bases not matched to a gene: 3. The CDR3 loop is CSVEGTSYTGELFF. The CDR3 region has the DNA TGCAGCGTTGAGGGGACTAGTTACACCGGGGAGCTGTTTTTT.

This clonotype has only a few counts. This chain connects TRBV15 to TRBJ2-7; D is unclear. Germline V gives CDR1 LNHNV, CDR2 YYDKDF (reference sequence). Trimming pared 0 bases from V and 3 bases from J, leaving 12 bases between. The CDR3 covers 15 residues. The chain's CDR3 is CATSRDSGLLYEQYF. The CDR3 nucleotides are TGTGCCACCAGCAGAGATTCGGGCCTCCTCTACGAGCAGTACTTC.

This clonotype showed up just a few times. The genes are TRBV6-6 and TRBJ2-7, with D maybe TRBD2 (6 bases). Germline CDR1 MNHNY, CDR2 SVGAGI (reference sequence). The CDR3 has 15 residues. V lost 0 bases, J lost 0 bases, and 9 bases lay in between. The DNA for the CDR3 is TGTGCCAGCAGTTACTCCGGGGGTGCCTCCTACGAGCAGTACTTC. Translation: CASSYSGGASYEQYF.

The rearrangement joins TRBV30 to TRBJ1-1; D is uncertain. Germline-derived CDR1 and CDR2 are GTSNPN and SVGIG (reference sequence). The length of the CDR3 is 13 residues. V was trimmed by 4 bases and J by 0 bases, leaving 9 bases between them. In DNA form, the CDR3 reads TGTGCCTGGACTCGCAGCATGAACACTGAAGCTTTCTTT. Its protein is CAWTRSMNTEAFF.

This clonotype was seen only a few times. The chain couples TRBV29-1 to TRBJ1-6; TRBD1 might be the D (5 bases). V lost 4 bases and J lost 2, with 6 bases in between. The length of the CDR3 is 13 residues. Germline V lookup: CDR1 SQVTM, CDR2 ANQGSEA. CDR3 nucleotides: TGCAGCGTTGGGGGGACCTATAATTCACCCCTCCACTTT. Encoded protein: CSVGGTYNSPLHF. Combining the CDR3 with reference TRBV29-1 and TRBJ1-6 gives the whole variable domain SAVISQKPSRDICQRGTSLTIQCQVDSQVTMMFWYRQQPGQSLTLIATANQGSEATYESGFVIDKFPISRPNLTFSTLTVSNMSPEDSSIYLCSVGGTYNSPLHFGNGTRLTVT.

The rearrangement links TRBV9 to TRBJ2-7; a weak D match, TRBD2 (5 bases). V lost 0 bases to trimming and J lost 3 bases, with 16 bases between them. CDR1 and CDR2 (germline): SGDLS, YYNGEE. This CDR3 region has 16 residues. Here the CDR3 DNA reads TGTGCCAGCAGCGTAGTCGAGCGGTGCGCTCACTACGAGCAGTACTTC. Amino acid sequence: CASSVVERCAHYEQYF.

The chain has TRBV2 and TRBJ2-2, with D unresolved. Germline values: CDR1 SNHLY, CDR2 FYNNEI. The CDR3 is 11 amino acids. V lost 5 bases, J lost 4 bases, and 2 bases lay in between. The CDR3 nucleotides are TGTGCCAGCAGTACCACCGGGGAGCTGTTTTTT. Protein sequence: CASSTTGELFF.

This rearrangement joins TRBV20-1 to TRBJ2-1; TRBD1 might be the D (5 bases). With the DNA end fitting TRBJ2-7 better, the J assignment may be wrong. CDR1 and CDR2 from the germline V gene are DFQATT and SNEGSKA (reference sequence). This CDR3 comprises 16 residues. Here the CDR3 DNA reads TGCAGTGCTAGAGATGGGGCTAGGCCGCTTTACAATGAGCAGTACTTC. Protein product: CSARDGARPLYNEQYF.

This clonotype was recorded at least ten times. The chain couples TRBV29-1 to TRBJ2-1, with TRBD2 identical over 12 bases. V was pared by 4 bases and J by 10 bases, with 8 bases of the junction left unmatched. This CDR3 is 14 amino acids long. Per germline, CDR1 SQVTM and CDR2 ANQGSEA. CDR3 loop: CSVVVTSGRWEQFF. CDR3 sequence (DNA): TGCAGCGTTGTGGTGACTAGCGGGAGATGGGAGCAGTTCTTC.